Listed below are T cell receptor beta chains from one sample, sequenced in a study of shared clonotypes between healthy human individuals. Data came from immunoSEQ multiplex PCR; TCRdb stores just in-frame clones and leaves some out. The sample includes around 650,000 clones, about 96% of them seen just once. Sequenced sample: naive CD8+ T cells sorted from blood. These receptors came from a woman in her 30s in good health. Each CDR3 is given with its conserved first and last residue. Each record gives: CDR3 DNA, CDR3 protein, V gene, clone size, J gene, D gene. D genes are given only for firm matches. A row's size may be missing; if present it is once, few, many or a size class.

DNA: TGTGCCAGCTCATCCCTGGGCGGGAGGGGCTCCTACGAGCAGTACTTC
CDR3: CASSSLGGRGSYEQYF
V: TRBV18
size: few
J: TRBJ2-7
D: TRBD2

DNA: TGTGCCAGCAGCGTTGGGCTAGCGGCGGCAGATACGCAGTATTTT
CDR3: CASSVGLAAADTQYF
V: TRBV9
size: NA
J: TRBJ2-3
D: TRBD2

DNA: TGTGCCAGCTCTCCCGGAGGACAGCCCTACGAGCAGTACTTC
CDR3: CASSPGGQPYEQYF
V: TRBV27
size: NA
J: TRBJ2-7
D: NA

DNA: TGTGCCAGCATAGGGGGTGAAGCTTTCTTT
CDR3: CASIGGEAFF
V: TRBV27
size: NA
J: TRBJ1-1
D: NA

DNA: TGTGCCACCAGCAGAAACAGGGGGAGCGAGCAGTACTTC
CDR3: CATSRNRGSEQYF
V: TRBV15
size: NA
J: TRBJ2-7
D: TRBD1

DNA: TGTGCCACCAGCCCCCCGGGGATGAGAGGCCTCAATCAGCCCCAGCATTTT
CDR3: CATSPPGMRGLNQPQHF
V: TRBV15
size: NA
J: TRBJ1-5
D: NA

DNA: TGTGCCAGCAGCGGGATTAGGGCCAGTCGCTACAATGAGCAGTTCTTC
CDR3: CASSGIRASRYNEQFF
V: TRBV5-4
size: NA
J: TRBJ2-1
D: NA

DNA: TGTGCCAGCAGCTTAGGGGCAGGGTCGGTAAGCGGCTACACCTTC
CDR3: CASSLGAGSVSGYTF
V: TRBV7-9
size: NA
J: TRBJ1-2
D: NA

DNA: TGTGCCAGCAGCGTAGAGGGGGCCTACGAGCAGTACTTC
CDR3: CASSVEGAYEQYF
V: TRBV9
size: NA
J: TRBJ2-7
D: NA

DNA: TGTGCCAGCAGCTTAGCGGGAGGGAGGAATGAGCAGTTCTTC
CDR3: CASSLAGGRNEQFF
V: TRBV6-6
size: NA
J: TRBJ2-1
D: TRBD2

DNA: TGTGCCAGCAGCGCGGGACTAGCGTCCGGGGAGCTGTTTTTT
CDR3: CASSAGLASGELFF
V: TRBV7-2
size: NA
J: TRBJ2-2
D: TRBD2

DNA: TGTGCCACATGGGCGGGCCGGTCCTACAATGAGCAGTTCTTC
CDR3: CATWAGRSYNEQFF
V: TRBV28
size: NA
J: TRBJ2-1
D: NA

DNA: TGTGCCAGCAGTAGAGGGACTTCCAACACCGGGGAGCTGTTTTTT
CDR3: CASSRGTSNTGELFF
V: TRBV28
size: NA
J: TRBJ2-2
D: NA

DNA: TGCAGCATCCTCCTGGGAGGTCCCTGGGTTAACGATGAGCAGTTCTTC
CDR3: CSILLGGPWVNDEQFF
V: TRBV29-1
size: NA
J: TRBJ2-1
D: NA

DNA: TGTGCCAGCAGTTTAGTAGGGAGACGGAACAATGAGCAGTTCTTC
CDR3: CASSLVGRRNNEQFF
V: TRBV27
size: NA
J: TRBJ2-1
D: NA

DNA: TGTGCCAGCAGCGTCCGGGACAGGGACCACATTCAGTACTTC
CDR3: CASSVRDRDHIQYF
V: TRBV5-6
size: NA
J: TRBJ2-4
D: TRBD1

DNA: TGTGCCAGCAGCCAAACGGGGGGACAGTCCTACGAGCAGTACTTC
CDR3: CASSQTGGQSYEQYF
V: TRBV14
size: NA
J: TRBJ2-7
D: NA